The 30 T cell receptor beta chains in this list originate from one sample, sequenced in a study of blood T cell repertoires in COVID-19. The protocol was immunoSEQ multiplex PCR, while the TCRdb copy is restricted to in-frame clones and leaves out a portion. The profile covers a few hundred thousand clones, with 81% appearing a single time and under 1.2% taken by the ten largest. The sequenced sample consisted of peripheral blood. Receptor source: a human donor with acute or convalescent COVID-19. The donor label of this sample is uncertain.

The chain combines TRBV6-2 or TRBV6-3 with TRBJ1-5; TRBD1 is a possible D gene (5 bases). Trimming took 1 base from V and 7 from J, leaving 11 bases between them. Germline loops: CDR1 MNHEY, CDR2 SVGEGT. The CDR3 spans 14 residues. The CDR3 reads CASSYYGGDQPQHF. Here the CDR3 DNA reads TGTGCCAGCAGTTACTACGGGGGAGACCAGCCCCAGCATTTT.

The CDR3 region has the DNA TGTGCCAGCTCCCTTACTCGGGACAGGGGCCACGAGCAGTACTTC. Its translation: CASSLTRDRGHEQYF. V usage is TRBV18 and J usage is TRBJ2-7; 10 bases align to TRBD1. This CDR3 spans 15 amino acids. Looked up from germline, CDR1 is KGHSH and CDR2 is LQKENI. Trimming removed 6 bases from V and 5 bases from J; junction bases left unmatched: 10.

V is TRBV19 and J is TRBJ2-1, with a possible D match to TRBD1 (5 bases). Germline V gene sequence: CDR1 LNHDA, CDR2 SQIVND (reference sequence). CDR3 size: 16 residues. V lost 6 bases and J lost 5, with 20 bases in between. The CDR3 coding sequence is TGTGCCAGTAGGAATAAGGGGATCGCTGGGGACAATGAGCAGTTCTTC. It translates to CASRNKGIAGDNEQFF.

This chain connects TRBV7-2 to TRBJ2-1, with a weak D call TRBD2 (5 bases). The ends were cut back, 1 base at V and 0 bases at J, with 10 bases in the middle. Germline V gives CDR1 SGHTA, CDR2 FQGNSA. The CDR3 contains 16 residues. The DNA of the CDR3 is TGTGCCAGCAGCTTAGACACGGGGAGCTCCTACAATGAGCAGTTCTTC. Protein product: CASSLDTGSSYNEQFF.

This clone is a singleton in its sample. Other DNA sequences within the sample encode an identical CDR3. V and J are TRBV5-5 and TRBJ2-3; 8 bases fit TRBD1. The CDR3 is 15 residues long. V was pared by 0 bases and J by 4 bases, with 4 bases of the junction left unmatched. CDR1 is SGHKS and CDR2 is YYEKEE in the germline V gene (reference sequence). CDR3 amino acids: CASSLGDRGADTQYF. The DNA for the CDR3 is TGTGCCAGCAGCTTGGGAGACAGGGGAGCAGATACGCAGTATTTT.

The chain has TRBV3-1 (or the pseudogene TRBV3-2) and TRBJ1-1; 9 bases map to TRBD1. CDR1 is LGHDT, CDR2 YNNKEL, per germline (reference sequence). This CDR3 comprises 17 residues. The junction had 14 bases not matched to a gene; V was cut back by 4 bases and J by 5 bases. This CDR3 reads CASSLRTGEWLGTEAFF. CDR3 sequence (DNA): TGTGCCAGCAGCCTCCGGACAGGGGAGTGGTTGGGAACTGAAGCTTTCTTT.

V is TRBV5-1 and J is TRBJ2-7, with TRBD1 identical over 7 bases. V gave up 0 bases and J gave up 6 bases; unmatched junction bases: 3. The CDR3 loop spans 13 amino acids. Germline CDR1 SGHRS, CDR2 YFSETQ. The CDR3 bases are TGCGCCAGCAGCTTGGAGGGGGCCCTCGAGCAGTACTTC. This translates into CASSLEGALEQYF.

V and J are TRBV6-6 and TRBJ2-3; TRBD2 agrees at 11 bases. With V trimmed by 6 bases and J by 0 bases, 5 bases remained unmatched. The CDR3 is 16 amino acids. The germline V gene encodes CDR1 MNHNY and CDR2 SVGAGI (reference sequence). CDR3 nucleotide sequence: TGTGCCAGCAGACGAACTAGCGGGGGAAGCACAGATACGCAGTATTTT. Amino acid sequence: CASRRTSGGSTDTQYF.

This chain connects TRBV7-8 to TRBJ2-5; D uncertain. Trimming took off 1 base at V and 5 bases at J, with 5 bases between the two ends. The CDR3 is 12 amino acids. Per the germline V gene, CDR1 is SGHVS and CDR2 is FQNEAQ. In nucleotides, the CDR3 is TGTGCCAGCAGCTTAGGCCGGGAGACCCAGTACTTC. It codes for CASSLGRETQYF.

The gene calls are TRBV18 and TRBJ2-5; D not certain. This CDR3 spans 13 amino acids. V was cut by 5 bases and J by 2 bases, with 9 bases left in between. From germline, CDR1 is KGHSH and CDR2 LQKENI. The CDR3 DNA reads as TGTGCCAGCTCATCCTCTCAGCAAGAGACCCAGTACTTC. The encoded protein is CASSSSQQETQYF.

The table lists this clone with a few counts. The chain links TRBV29-1 to TRBJ2-2; 13 bases are shared with TRBD2. Germline values: CDR1 SQVTM, CDR2 ANQGSEA. This CDR3 is built from 14 residues. The trim removed 2 bases at V and 6 bases at J, leaving 0 bases unmatched. CDR3 DNA sequence: TGCAGCGTTGAAACTAGCGGGGGGGCCGGGGAGCTGTTTTTT. Its translation: CSVETSGGAGELFF.

This chain joins TRBV5-1 and TRBJ1-1; no reliable D call. V lost 0 bases and J lost 1, with 10 bases in between. The CDR3 consists of 15 residues. Germline CDR1 is SGHRS and CDR2 is YFSETQ. In nucleotides, the CDR3 is TGCGCCAGCAGCTTGGCGGGTGCGGGGAACACTGAAGCTTTCTTT. This encodes CASSLAGAGNTEAFF.

This chain uses TRBV19 with TRBJ1-1; unclear D gene. CDR1 is LNHDA and CDR2 is SQIVND in the germline V gene (reference sequence). The V end was cut by 0 bases, the J end by 1 base, with 6 bases between. There are 14 residues in the CDR3. The CDR3 DNA is TGTGCCAGTAGTATAGAGGGCAAGAACACTGAAGCTTTCTTT. Translating it yields CASSIEGKNTEAFF.

J is TRBJ2-1 and V is TRBV9; D is perhaps TRBD2 (5 bases). The germline V and J ends were trimmed by 4 bases and 9 bases, with 23 bases remaining between them. The CDR3 is made up of 16 amino acids. From germline, CDR1 is SGDLS and CDR2 YYNGEE. CDR3 amino acids: CASSRGSATLGGEQFF. The DNA for the CDR3 is TGTGCCAGCAGCCGAGGTTCGGCTACCCTTGGAGGTGAGCAGTTCTTC.

The chain recombines TRBV15 with TRBJ2-2; perhaps TRBD2 as D (5 bases). CDR1 LNHNV and CDR2 YYDKDF come from the germline V gene (reference sequence). V was cut by 0 bases and J by 15 bases, with 14 bases left in between. The CDR3 has 13 residues. CDR3 DNA sequence: TGTGCCACCAGCAGAGATAGAGGCGGGCAGGTGTTTTTT. As protein: CATSRDRGGQVFF.

This clone was observed a single time. The chain joins TRBV19 to TRBJ2-5, with D possibly matching TRBD2 (6 bases). Per germline, CDR1 LNHDA and CDR2 SQIVND (reference sequence). V shed 5 bases and J shed 2 bases, with 9 bases lying between them. CDR3 length: 13 residues. The CDR3 nucleotides are TGTGCCAGTAGTTTTAGCGGACAAGAGACCCAGTACTTC. Translation gives CASSFSGQETQYF.

The rearrangement links TRBV3-1 (or the pseudogene TRBV3-2) to TRBJ1-4; D is perhaps TRBD1 (5 bases). V lost 4 bases and J lost 7, with 13 bases in between. Germline V gives CDR1 LGHDT, CDR2 YNNKEL (reference sequence). CDR3 length equals 14 residues. For the CDR3, the DNA is TGTGCCAGCAGCCCCCATGCGGGGGGTGAAAAACTGTTTTTT. It encodes CASSPHAGGEKLFF.

The chain employs TRBV30 and TRBJ1-4; 8 bases fit TRBD1. Germline values: CDR1 GTSNPN, CDR2 SVGIG (reference sequence). This CDR3 has 16 residues. Trimming at V came to 2 bases and at J to 5 bases, leaving 10 bases not matched to a gene. CDR3 region: CAWSFQWAGGNEKLFF. The CDR3 DNA is TGTGCCTGGAGTTTTCAATGGGCAGGGGGCAATGAAAAACTGTTTTTT. The variable domain in full, with the rest retrieved from reference TRBV30 and TRBJ1-4, is SQTIHQWPATLVQPVGSPLSLECTVEGTSNPNLYWYRQAAGRGLQLLFYSVGIGQISSEVPQNLSASRPQDRQFILSSKKLLLSDSGFYLCAWSFQWAGGNEKLFFGSGTQLSVL.

V usage is TRBV7-8 and J usage is TRBJ1-6; no clear D. The CDR3 has 13 amino acids. Trimming cost V 3 bases and J 5 bases, with 5 bases left between them. Germline values: CDR1 SGHVS, CDR2 FQNEAQ. CDR3 region: CASSFQDNSPLHF. CDR3 in DNA: TGTGCCAGCAGCTTTCAGGATAATTCACCCCTCCACTTT.

The chain joins TRBV30 to TRBJ1-2, with D possibly matching TRBD1 (6 bases). This CDR3 has 13 amino acids. Germline V gene sequence: CDR1 GTSNPN, CDR2 SVGIG (reference sequence). V was cut by 8 bases and J by 3 bases, with 16 bases left in between. CDR3 in DNA: TGTGCCGAAGGAACAGGGTACCACTATGGCTACACCTTC. Translation gives CAEGTGYHYGYTF.

V usage is TRBV7-2 and J usage is TRBJ1-1, with D possibly being TRBD1 (6 bases). The CDR3 spans 16 residues. Germline V gene lookup returns CDR1 SGHTA and CDR2 FQGNSA. Trimming shortened V by 0 bases and J by 1 base, and 12 bases separated the two germline ends. This CDR3 reads CASSLAFLGANTEAFF. In DNA form, the CDR3 reads TGTGCCAGCAGCTTAGCGTTTTTGGGGGCGAACACTGAAGCTTTCTTT.

The chain joins TRBV29-1 to TRBJ2-7; possibly TRBD1 for D (5 bases). The CDR3 contains 12 residues. The V end was cut by 7 bases, the J end by 0 bases, with 10 bases between. Germline V gene sequence: CDR1 SQVTM, CDR2 ANQGSEA. The chain's CDR3 is CSALQDSYEQYF. The DNA of the CDR3 is TGCAGCGCCCTACAGGACTCCTACGAGCAGTACTTC.

The chain employs TRBV29-1 and TRBJ1-1; 7 bases line up with TRBD1. The CDR3 extends over 14 amino acids. Germline lookup yields CDR1 SQVTM and CDR2 ANQGSEA. V lost 4 bases to trimming and J lost 11 bases; unmatched junction nucleotides: 16. The CDR3 region is CSVVSGDSLRAAFF. The CDR3 DNA is TGCAGCGTTGTATCGGGGGACAGCCTTCGCGCGGCTTTCTTT.

The CDR3 spells CASNGVGNSPLHF. The CDR3 nucleotides read TGTGCCAGCAACGGGGTCGGTAATTCACCCCTCCACTTT. The gene calls are TRBV14 and TRBJ1-6; D is unclear. This CDR3 contains 13 residues. The germline V gene has CDR1 SGHDN and CDR2 FVKESK. Trimming pared 7 bases from V and 6 bases from J, leaving 10 bases between.

This clone was seen a few times. This chain connects TRBV7-9 to TRBJ2-2; the match to TRBD2 covers 10 bases. There are 18 residues in the CDR3. V lost 0 bases to trimming and J lost 5 bases; unmatched junction nucleotides: 9. CDR1 is SEHNR, CDR2 FQNEAQ, per germline (reference sequence). Here the CDR3 reads CASSLALASGGRTGELFF. CDR3 nucleotide sequence: TGTGCCAGCAGCTTAGCTTTGGCTAGCGGGGGAAGGACCGGGGAGCTGTTTTTT.

V gene TRBV2 combines with J gene TRBJ2-2; D gene ambiguous. The V end lost 3 bases, the J end lost 7 bases, and 9 bases lay between the germline ends. The CDR3 runs 13 residues. Germline V CDR1 and CDR2: SNHLY, FYNNEI. The chain's CDR3 is CASSESPDGELFF. The CDR3 nucleotides read TGTGCCAGCAGTGAGTCCCCAGACGGGGAGCTGTTTTTT. Full variable domain (missing parts from reference TRBV2 and TRBJ2-2): EPEVTQTPSHQVTQMGQEVILRCVPISNHLYFYWYRQILGQKVEFLVSFYNNEISEKSEIFDDQFSVERPDGSNFTLKIRSTKLEDSAMYFCASSESPDGELFFGEGSRLTVL.

The CDR3 DNA follows: TGTGCCAGCAGCTTGTCACCGGCGACAGGGGTGTCTGGGGCCAACGTCCTGACTTTC. It encodes CASSLSPATGVSGANVLTF. The chain carries TRBV7-8 and TRBJ2-6; 8 nucleotides align to TRBD1. CDR1 is SGHVS and CDR2 is FQNEAQ in the germline V gene. There are 19 residues in the CDR3. The V and J ends lost 3 bases and 1 base, in that order; junction bases with no gene match: 11.

This clone showed up just a few times. V gene TRBV4-2 combines with J gene TRBJ1-6, with D uncertain. The ends were cut back, 0 bases at V and 7 bases at J, with 10 bases in the middle. Germline-derived CDR1 and CDR2 are LGHNA and YNFKEQ. CDR3 length: 15 amino acids. The DNA for the CDR3 is TGTGCCAGCAGCCAAGATAAGGGAGAAAATTCACCCCTCCACTTT. The encoded protein is CASSQDKGENSPLHF.

The V call is TRBV18, the J call TRBJ2-5, with 9 bases lining up with TRBD2. The CDR3 is 16 amino acids. The germline CDR1 and CDR2 sequences are KGHSH and LQKENI. The J segment lost 5 bases and the V segment lost 3 bases, leaving 10 bases of the junction unmatched. The CDR3 region is CASSPGSGSFVETQYF. Here the CDR3 DNA reads TGTGCCAGCTCACCGGGTAGCGGGAGTTTCGTGGAGACCCAGTACTTC.

The chain is built from TRBV2 and TRBJ1-5; D is perhaps TRBD1 (5 bases). The V end lost 7 bases, the J end lost 9 bases, and 19 bases lay between the germline ends. Germline CDR1 and CDR2: SNHLY and FYNNEI. The length of the CDR3 is 14 residues. The CDR3 spells CASKGESKSRPQHF. CDR3 nucleotide sequence: TGTGCCAGCAAAGGGGAATCCAAAAGCCGGCCCCAGCATTTT.